The source of this TCR beta chain is a study of cytomegalovirus exposure and HLA in healthy donors. Whole-study results and caveats: Sequencing likely caused a cluster of highly shared sequence variants.

On this clone: Its antigen remains unidentified.

Both 60 Vbeta primers and 13 Jbeta primers went into the PCR. The method was immunoSEQ multiplex PCR; TCRdb's version includes in-frame clones alone and lacks a portion of them. The sample lists 95,000 to 150,000 clones; over 70% were seen once. Sequenced input: PBMCs. The clonotype was recovered from a man aged 35 to 55 in good health and CMV-seropositive.

CDR3 in amino acids: CASSNSGGPLNSSTDTQYF. In nucleotides, the CDR3 is TGTGCCAGCAGTAATAGCGGGGGTCCACTAAACTCTAGCACAGATACGCAGTATTTT. The chain has TRBV11-2 and TRBJ2-3; 9 nucleotides align to TRBD2. Germline values: CDR1 SGHAT, CDR2 FQNNGV. V lost 6 bases and J lost 0; bases outside the gene matches: 16. The CDR3 length is 19 residues.